The 17 T cell receptor beta chains reported below all come from one sample, sequenced in a study of blood T cells in healthy people across ages. Primed by a sample-barcoded 5' primer and a J-beta primer mix, a second PCR proceeded for 7 to 11 cycles. TCRdb ran MiXCR on the 5' RACE reads and lists one entry per CDR3 protein. The data contain around 650,000 distinct CDR3 sequences, less than 40% of them singletons. Specimen: blood. The receptors derive from a woman over 75 in good health.

This clonotype has a count of ten or more. The chain recombines TRBV3-1 with TRBJ2-4; a possible D gene is TRBD1 (7 bases). Deletions cut 4 bases from V and 6 bases from J, with 13 bases between. The CDR3 spans 14 residues. Germline V gene sequence: CDR1 LGHDT, CDR2 YNNKEL (reference sequence). The CDR3 loop is CASSPPGGINIQYF. As DNA, the CDR3 is TGTGCCAGCAGCCCACCAGGGGGGATAAACATTCAGTACTTC.

With respect to this clonotype: A much more abundant neighbour one base away suggests this may be a read error. V is TRBV7-2 and J is TRBJ2-5; TRBD2 might be the D (5 bases). V lost 5 bases to trimming and J lost 5 bases, with 12 bases between them. The CDR3 is 13 residues long. The germline V gene has CDR1 SGHTA and CDR2 FQGNSA. The CDR3 reads CASSLMSGETQYF. CDR3 DNA: TGTGCCAGCAGCCTTATGTCGGGGGAGACCCAGTACTTC.

This clonotype was seen at least ten times. The rearrangement links TRBV20-1 to TRBJ2-3; no clear D. Trimming removed 6 bases from V and 2 bases from J, with 12 bases in between. Germline V lookup: CDR1 DFQATT, CDR2 SNEGSKA (reference sequence). This CDR3 comprises 13 residues. The DNA for the CDR3 is TGCAGTGCCACGGTCCGCTTCACAGATACGCAGTATTTT. This encodes CSATVRFTDTQYF.

Note on this clonotype: This clone may be a read error of a much larger clone one base away. V and J are TRBV30 and TRBJ2-1; D possibly corresponds to TRBD1 (5 bases). The CDR3 runs to 15 residues. From germline, CDR1 is GTSNPN and CDR2 SVGIG (reference sequence). Here the CDR3 DNA reads TGTACCTGGGCCCAGACAGAGGCTTCCTACAATGAGCAGTTCTTC. Protein product: CTWAQTEASYNEQFF. Full variable domain (outside the CDR3, taken from reference TRBV30 and TRBJ2-1): SQTIHQWPATLVQPVGSPLSLECTVEGTSNPNLYWYRQAAGRGLQLLFYSVGIGQISSEVPQNLSASRPQDRQFILSSKKLLLSDSGFYLCTWAQTEASYNEQFFGPGTRLTVL.

About this clonotype: A much larger clone sits a single nucleotide away, making a read error possible. The CDR3 nucleotides read TGTGCCAGCACCATGGACAGGGGATTTGGTGAGCAGTACTTC. It yields the protein CASTMDRGFGEQYF. The chain employs TRBV2 and TRBJ2-5, with 9 bases aligning to TRBD1. The V gene's germline CDR1 is SNHLY and CDR2 FYNNEI. The CDR3 length is 14 residues. V dropped 7 bases and J dropped 11; count of bases not matched to a gene: 14.

This clonotype was seen a few times. The rearrangement links TRBV5-6 to TRBJ1-3, with TRBD1 identical over 11 bases. V lost 3 bases to trimming and J lost 1 base; unmatched junction nucleotides: 6. Per the germline V gene, CDR1 is SGHDT and CDR2 is YYEEEE. The CDR3 has 17 amino acids. CDR3 in DNA: TGTGCCAGCAGCTATCCGGACAGGGGGCGTTCTGGAAACACCATATATTTT. Residues: CASSYPDRGRSGNTIYF.

The genes are TRBV5-1 and TRBJ2-1, with TRBD1 matching 10 bases. This CDR3 has 13 residues. Germline V gene data show CDR1 as SGHRS and CDR2 as YFSETQ. The trim removed 6 bases at V and 12 bases at J, leaving 9 bases unmatched. This CDR3 is CASTTGGLDGQFF. The DNA for the CDR3 is TGCGCCAGCACGACAGGGGGCCTGGACGGGCAGTTCTTC.

Concerning this clonotype itself: Just one base apart from a much larger clone, this may be a read error. This chain links TRBV25-1 with TRBJ1-6; a weak D match, TRBD1 (6 bases). The CDR3 sequence is 17 residues long. Germline CDR1 is MGHDK and CDR2 is SYGVNS. The CDR3 nucleotides are TGTGCCAGCAGCCAAACCTTCCGGACAGCAGATAATTCACCCCCCCACTTT. This sequence encodes CASSQTFRTADNSPPHF.

Many counts were recorded for this clonotype. The chain uses TRBV27 and TRBJ1-2; the D gene is possibly TRBD1 (5 bases). V lost 5 bases to trimming and J lost 8 bases, with 18 bases between them. Germline CDR1 is MNHEY and CDR2 is SMNVEV (reference sequence). There are 14 residues in the CDR3. The CDR3 coding sequence is TGTGCCAGCAGTCTTAAAACAGGCGGGGCGGGCTACACCTTC. Translating gives CASSLKTGGAGYTF.

This chain connects TRBV7-9 to TRBJ1-1, with D possibly TRBD1 on 5 matching bases. Germline CDR1 is SEHNR and CDR2 is FQNEAQ (reference sequence). The CDR3 covers 13 residues. Trimming took 5 bases from V and 6 from J, leaving 13 bases between them. The CDR3 sequence is CASSIQVIPEAFF. The CDR3 nucleotides read TGTGCCAGCAGCATACAGGTCATCCCTGAAGCTTTCTTT.

This clonotype turned up a few times. Since a much larger clone is just one base distant, this may be a read error. V is TRBV19 and J is TRBJ2-5, with D possibly matching TRBD1 (6 bases). The CDR3 extends over 14 amino acids. Looked up from germline, CDR1 is LNHDA and CDR2 is SQIVND (reference sequence). V lost 1 base to trimming and J lost 11 bases, with 17 bases between them. In DNA form, the CDR3 reads TGTGCCAGTAGTATAGTGGCAGACAGGTATGAGCAGTACTTC. Translating gives CASSIVADRYEQYF.

In its sample, this clonotype was seen many times. The V call is TRBV5-6, the J call TRBJ2-3; TRBD2 agrees at 8 bases. The CDR3 contains 16 residues. J gave up 2 bases and V 4 bases, and 9 bases lay outside the gene matches. Per germline, CDR1 SGHDT and CDR2 YYEEEE. CDR3 loop: CASSPGLRGVTDTQYF. As DNA, the CDR3 is TGTGCCAGCAGCCCCGGCCTGCGGGGGGTCACAGATACGCAGTATTTT.

This clonotype was detected a few times. Being one base from a much bigger clone, this may be a read error. CDR3 nucleotide sequence: TGTGCCACAATCGGCGAAGGTTGGGAGACCCAGTACTTC. Its translation is CATIGEGWETQYF. The J gene is TRBJ2-5, the V gene TRBV6-5, with D uncertain. The CDR3 has 13 amino acids. V was shortened by 10 bases and J by 5 bases, with 17 bases between the two germline ends. Germline V lookup: CDR1 MNHEY, CDR2 SVGAGI.

This clonotype was counted ten times or more. CDR3 in DNA: TGCAGTGCTAGGCGCAGCGGGGTAAACACCGGGGAGCTGTTTTTT. It specifies CSARRSGVNTGELFF. The chain has TRBV20-1 and TRBJ2-2; 7 bases align to TRBD2. Losses at the gene ends were 3 bases for V and 2 bases for J; bases not matched to a gene: 6. CDR3 length equals 15 residues. From germline, CDR1 is DFQATT and CDR2 SNEGSKA (reference sequence).

The gene calls are TRBV12-3 or TRBV12-4 and TRBJ2-3; 8 positions agree with TRBD1. Losses at the gene ends were 3 bases for V and 13 bases for J; bases not matched to a gene: 15. There are 15 residues in the CDR3. The DNA for the CDR3 is TGTGCCAGCAGTTTGCAGGGGGCAAGGGCAGATGTGGAGTATTTT. It specifies CASSLQGARADVEYF.

This clonotype was seen at least ten times. The genes are TRBV5-1 and TRBJ2-5; D is perhaps TRBD2 (6 bases). V lost 4 bases and J lost 2, with 18 bases in between. The CDR3 consists of 16 residues. Germline V gives CDR1 SGHRS, CDR2 YFSETQ. The CDR3 bases are TGCGCCAGCAGCCGATCCGAGTTAGGACTACAAGAGACCCAGTACTTC. It translates to CASSRSELGLQETQYF. Complete variable domain (other parts from reference TRBV5-1 and TRBJ2-5): KAGVTQTPRYLIKTRGQQVTLSCSPISGHRSVSWYQQTPGQGLQFLFEYFSETQRNKGNFPGRFSGRQFSNSRSEMNVSTLELGDSALYLCASSRSELGLQETQYFGPGTRLLVL.

This clonotype was counted a few times. The V gene is TRBV19, the J gene TRBJ1-4; maybe TRBD1 (5 bases). Germline lookup yields CDR1 LNHDA and CDR2 SQIVND (reference sequence). V dropped 6 bases and J dropped 0 bases, with 14 bases sitting between them. There are 16 residues in the CDR3. CDR3 sequence: CASRQRGFSTNEKLFF. CDR3 bases: TGTGCCAGTAGGCAGCGGGGGTTTTCAACTAATGAAAAACTGTTTTTT.